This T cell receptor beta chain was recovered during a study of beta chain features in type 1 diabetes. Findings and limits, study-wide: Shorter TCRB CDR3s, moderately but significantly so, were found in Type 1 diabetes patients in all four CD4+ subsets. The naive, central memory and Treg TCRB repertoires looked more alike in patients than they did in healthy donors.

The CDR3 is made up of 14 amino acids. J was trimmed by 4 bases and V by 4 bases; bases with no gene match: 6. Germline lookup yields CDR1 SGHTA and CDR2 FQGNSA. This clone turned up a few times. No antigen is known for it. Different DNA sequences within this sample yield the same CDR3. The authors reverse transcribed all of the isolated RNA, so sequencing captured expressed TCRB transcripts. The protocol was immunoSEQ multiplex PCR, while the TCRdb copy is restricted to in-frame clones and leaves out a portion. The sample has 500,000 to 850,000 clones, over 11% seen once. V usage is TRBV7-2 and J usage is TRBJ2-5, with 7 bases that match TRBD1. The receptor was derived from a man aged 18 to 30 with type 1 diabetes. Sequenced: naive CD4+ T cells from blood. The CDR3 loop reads CASSSQGVGETQYF. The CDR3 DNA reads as TGTGCCAGCAGCTCGCAGGGGGTGGGAGAGACCCAGTACTTC.